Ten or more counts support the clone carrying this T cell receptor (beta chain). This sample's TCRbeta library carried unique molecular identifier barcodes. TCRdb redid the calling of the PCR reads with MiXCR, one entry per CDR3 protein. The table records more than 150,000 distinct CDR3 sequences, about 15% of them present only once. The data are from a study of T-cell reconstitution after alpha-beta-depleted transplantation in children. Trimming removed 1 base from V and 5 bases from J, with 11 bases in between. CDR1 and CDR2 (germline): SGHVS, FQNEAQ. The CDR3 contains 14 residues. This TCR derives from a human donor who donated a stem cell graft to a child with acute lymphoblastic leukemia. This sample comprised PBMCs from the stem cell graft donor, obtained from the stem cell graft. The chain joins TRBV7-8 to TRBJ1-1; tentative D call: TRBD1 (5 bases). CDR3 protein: CASSLGQGLTEAFF. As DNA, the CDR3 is TGTGCCAGCAGCTTAGGGCAGGGACTTACTGAAGCTTTCTTT.